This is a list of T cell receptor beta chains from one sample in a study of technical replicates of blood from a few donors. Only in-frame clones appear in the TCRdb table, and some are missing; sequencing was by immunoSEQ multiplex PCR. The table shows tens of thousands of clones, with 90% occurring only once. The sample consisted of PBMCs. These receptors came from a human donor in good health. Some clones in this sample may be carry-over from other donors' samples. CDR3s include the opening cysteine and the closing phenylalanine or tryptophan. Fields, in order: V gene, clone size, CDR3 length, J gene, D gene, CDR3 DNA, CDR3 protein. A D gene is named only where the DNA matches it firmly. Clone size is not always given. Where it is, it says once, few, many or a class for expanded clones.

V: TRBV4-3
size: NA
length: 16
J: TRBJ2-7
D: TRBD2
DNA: TGCGCCAGCAGCCCCCGGACTAGCGGGGGGCCCGTCGAGCAGTACTTC
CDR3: CASSPRTSGGPVEQYF

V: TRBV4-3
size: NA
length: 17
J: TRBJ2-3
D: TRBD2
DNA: TGCGCCAGCAGCCAAGAGGCCCAGCGGGAGTTGCCAGATACGCAGTATTTT
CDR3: CASSQEAQRELPDTQYF

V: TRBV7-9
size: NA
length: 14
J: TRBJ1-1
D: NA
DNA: TGTGCCAGCAGCTTAGATTCGGGGAACACTGAAGCTTTCTTT
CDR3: CASSLDSGNTEAFF

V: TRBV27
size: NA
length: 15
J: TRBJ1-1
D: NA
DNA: TGTGCCAGCAGTAGCGCCGGGACAACGAACACTGAAGCTTTCTTT
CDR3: CASSSAGTTNTEAFF

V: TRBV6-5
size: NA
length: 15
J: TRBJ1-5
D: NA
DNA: TGTGCCAGCACCCGGTTACCTCACGCCAATCAGCCCCAGCATTTT
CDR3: CASTRLPHANQPQHF

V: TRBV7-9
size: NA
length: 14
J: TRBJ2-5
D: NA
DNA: TGTGCCAGCAGCTTTGAGAGAGATCGAGAGACCCAGTACTTC
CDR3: CASSFERDRETQYF

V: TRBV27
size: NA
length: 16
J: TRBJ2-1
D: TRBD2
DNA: TGTGCCAGCAGTGCCAGGACTAGCGGGAGTTTCGATGAGCAGTTCTTC
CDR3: CASSARTSGSFDEQFF

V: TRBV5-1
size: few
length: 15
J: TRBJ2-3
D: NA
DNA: TGCGCCAGCAGCTCCCAGTTAGACGGGTTAAGTGTGCAGTATTTT
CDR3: CASSSQLDGLSVQYF

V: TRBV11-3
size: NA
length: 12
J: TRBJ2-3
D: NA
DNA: TGTGCCAGCAGCTCGAGGGCAGATACGCAGTATTTT
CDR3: CASSSRADTQYF

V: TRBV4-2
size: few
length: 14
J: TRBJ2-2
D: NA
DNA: TGTGCCAGCAGCCCCAGCGCGGGGAACGGGGAGCTGTTTTTT
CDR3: CASSPSAGNGELFF

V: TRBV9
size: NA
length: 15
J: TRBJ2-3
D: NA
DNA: TGTGCCAGCAGCGTAGGCGTCGGTAGCACAGATACGCAGTATTTT
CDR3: CASSVGVGSTDTQYF

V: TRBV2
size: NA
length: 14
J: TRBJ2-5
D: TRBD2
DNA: TGTGCCAGCAGGGGGGGACTATCAAGCGAGACCCAGTACTTC
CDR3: CASRGGLSSETQYF

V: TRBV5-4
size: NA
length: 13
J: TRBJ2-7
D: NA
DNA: TGTGCCAGCAGCAACAGAATCTCCTACGAGCAGTACTTC
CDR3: CASSNRISYEQYF

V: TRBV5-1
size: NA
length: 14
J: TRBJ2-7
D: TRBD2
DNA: TGCGCCAGCAGCTTTGGACTAGCGGCCTACGAGCAGTACTTC
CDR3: CASSFGLAAYEQYF

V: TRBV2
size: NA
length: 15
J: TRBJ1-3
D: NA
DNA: TGTGCCAGCAGTGAAATGTCCTGGCTCCCAAACACCATATATTTT
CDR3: CASSEMSWLPNTIYF

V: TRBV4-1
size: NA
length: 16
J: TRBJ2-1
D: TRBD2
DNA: TGCGCCAGCAGCCTACGGGGAGCGGGAGTCGACGGTGAGCAGTTCTTC
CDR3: CASSLRGAGVDGEQFF

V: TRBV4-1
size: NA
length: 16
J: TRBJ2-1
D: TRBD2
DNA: TGCGCCAGCAGCCAAGTACATCGCGGGGGGGCGAATGAGCAGTTCTTC
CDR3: CASSQVHRGGANEQFF

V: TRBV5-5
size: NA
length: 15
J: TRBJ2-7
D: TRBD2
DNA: TGTGCCAGCAGCTTGCTTAGCGGGGATACCTACGAGCAGTACTTC
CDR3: CASSLLSGDTYEQYF

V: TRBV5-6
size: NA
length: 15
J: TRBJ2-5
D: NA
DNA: TGTGCCAGCAGCTTGAGAATTTTAGGAGGTGAGACCCAGTACTTC
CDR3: CASSLRILGGETQYF

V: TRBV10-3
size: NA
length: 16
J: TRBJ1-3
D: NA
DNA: TGTGCCATCAGGGGTACCGCAGGGTTGGGTGGAAACACCATATATTTT
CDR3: CAIRGTAGLGGNTIYF

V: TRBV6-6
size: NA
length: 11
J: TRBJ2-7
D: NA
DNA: TGTGCCAGCAATACAAGAGGCGAGCAGTACTTC
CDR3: CASNTRGEQYF

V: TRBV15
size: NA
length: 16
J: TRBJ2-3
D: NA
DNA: TGTGCCACCAGCGGAACAGACAGGTCCCTTCGAGATACGCAGTATTTT
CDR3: CATSGTDRSLRDTQYF

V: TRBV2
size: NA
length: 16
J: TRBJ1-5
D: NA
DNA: TGTGCCAGCAGTGAAGTGGGGGGGTTGGGCAATCAGCCCCAGCATTTT
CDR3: CASSEVGGLGNQPQHF

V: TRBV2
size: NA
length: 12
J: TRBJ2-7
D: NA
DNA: TGTGCCAGCAGTAGGACAGATTACGAGCAGTACTTC
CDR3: CASSRTDYEQYF

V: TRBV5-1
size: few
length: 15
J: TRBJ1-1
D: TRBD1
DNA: TGCGCCAGCAGCTCTACAGGGGAACCGAACACTGAAGCTTTCTTT
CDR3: CASSSTGEPNTEAFF

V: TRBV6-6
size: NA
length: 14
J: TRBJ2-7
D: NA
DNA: TGTGCCAGTAATGGTAACAGTGCTGGCTACGAGCAGTACTTC
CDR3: CASNGNSAGYEQYF

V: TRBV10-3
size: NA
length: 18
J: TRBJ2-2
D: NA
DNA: TGTGCCATCAGTGAGTCGGCGGGGGCCATGACGAACACCGGGGAGCTGTTTTTT
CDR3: CAISESAGAMTNTGELFF

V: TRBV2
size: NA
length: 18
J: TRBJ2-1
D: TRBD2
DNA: TGTGCCAGCATTCGCCTCGGAGGACTAGCGGGAGGGTACTCTGGGCAGTTCTTC
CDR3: CASIRLGGLAGGYSGQFF

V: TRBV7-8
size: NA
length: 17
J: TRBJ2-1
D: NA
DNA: TGTGCCAGCAGCTTAGGGACATGGGGTCAATCCTACAATGAGCAGTTCTTC
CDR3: CASSLGTWGQSYNEQFF

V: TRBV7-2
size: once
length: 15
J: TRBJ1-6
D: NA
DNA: TGTGCCAGCAGCTTACTGCAAGCTGATAATTCACCCCTCCACTTT
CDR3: CASSLLQADNSPLHF

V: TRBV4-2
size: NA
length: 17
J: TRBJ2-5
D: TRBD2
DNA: TGTGCCAGCAGCCAAGATCCTGGGCGGGAGTTGAGCGAGACCCAGTACTTC
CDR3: CASSQDPGRELSETQYF

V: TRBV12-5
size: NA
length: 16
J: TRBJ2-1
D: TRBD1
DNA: TGTGCTAGTGGTCCACAGGGGGGCCTCTCCTACAATGAGCAGTTCTTC
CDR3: CASGPQGGLSYNEQFF

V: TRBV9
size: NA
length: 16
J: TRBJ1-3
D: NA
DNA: TGTGCCAGCAGCGTAGACACGGGGTCCTCTGGAAACACCATATATTTT
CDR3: CASSVDTGSSGNTIYF

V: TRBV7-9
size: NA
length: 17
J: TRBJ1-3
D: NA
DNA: TGTGCCAGCAGTGTCCATGGGGCCTTCGTCTTTGGAAACACCATATATTTT
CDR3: CASSVHGAFVFGNTIYF

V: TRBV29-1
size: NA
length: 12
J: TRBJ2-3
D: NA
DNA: TGCAGCGTTGTACTCACCACAGATACGCAGTATTTT
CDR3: CSVVLTTDTQYF

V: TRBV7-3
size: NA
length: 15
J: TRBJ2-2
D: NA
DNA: TGTGCCAGCAGCTTACCAGGGCCAGGGACCGGGGAGCTGTTTTTT
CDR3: CASSLPGPGTGELFF

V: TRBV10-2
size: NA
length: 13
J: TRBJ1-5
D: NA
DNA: TGCGCCAGCAGTAACGGGGAGGGTCAGCCCCAGCATTTT
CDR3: CASSNGEGQPQHF

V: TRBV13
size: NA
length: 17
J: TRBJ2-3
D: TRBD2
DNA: TGTGCCAGCAGCTTAAGTAGCGGGAGTGTCTTATCAGATACGCAGTATTTT
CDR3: CASSLSSGSVLSDTQYF

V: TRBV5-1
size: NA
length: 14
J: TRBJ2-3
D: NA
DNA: TGCGCCAGCAGCTTGGGAAGGGGAGGAGATACGCAGTATTTT
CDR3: CASSLGRGGDTQYF

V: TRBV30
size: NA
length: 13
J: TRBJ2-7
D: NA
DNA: TGTGCCTGGATCGGCAGGATCACCTACGAGCAGTACTTC
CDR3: CAWIGRITYEQYF

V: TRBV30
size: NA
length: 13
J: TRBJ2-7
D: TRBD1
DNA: TGTGCCTGGAACACCGGGACAGGGGGTGAGCAGTACTTC
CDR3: CAWNTGTGGEQYF

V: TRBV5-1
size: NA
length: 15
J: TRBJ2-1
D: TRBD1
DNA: TGCGCCAGCAGCTTGGTTGTGGGGACAGTGGATGAGCAGTTCTTC
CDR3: CASSLVVGTVDEQFF

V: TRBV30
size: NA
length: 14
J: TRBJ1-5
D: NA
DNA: TGTGCCTGGAGCCACGACAGTAGCAATCAGCCCCAGCATTTT
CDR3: CAWSHDSSNQPQHF